This TCR beta chain was recovered during a study of OX40 agonist ivuxolimab in advanced cancers. Study context: Ivuxolimab, an antibody acting as an agonist of OX40 (CD134), was used to treat patients. Study results and limitations: In CD8+ T cells, expanded clones were on average more numerous than in CD4+. Nonresponders, in some cases, also had low normalized T-cell clonal expansion.

The data were produced by immunoSEQ multiplex PCR, yet TCRdb's version contains in-frame clones alone and is incomplete. The table has about 82,000 clones, roughly 92% seen once; the top ten hold under 0.7%. About this clone itself: No antigen is known for it.

The specimen comprised CD4+ or CD8+ T cells sorted from blood, sampled in a trial of the OX40 agonist ivuxolimab. The clonotype comes from an adult with an advanced solid tumor such as melanoma, head and neck, liver or kidney cancer.

The CDR3 sequence: CASRPLAGGYNEQFF. The CDR3 DNA reads TGCGCCAGCAGACCCCTAGCGGGGGGGTACAATGAGCAGTTCTTC. The chain couples TRBV10-2 to TRBJ2-1, with 12 bases that match TRBD2. V lost 6 bases and J lost 4; bases outside the gene matches: 4. Looked up from germline, CDR1 is WSHSY and CDR2 is SAAADI. The CDR3 has 15 amino acids.